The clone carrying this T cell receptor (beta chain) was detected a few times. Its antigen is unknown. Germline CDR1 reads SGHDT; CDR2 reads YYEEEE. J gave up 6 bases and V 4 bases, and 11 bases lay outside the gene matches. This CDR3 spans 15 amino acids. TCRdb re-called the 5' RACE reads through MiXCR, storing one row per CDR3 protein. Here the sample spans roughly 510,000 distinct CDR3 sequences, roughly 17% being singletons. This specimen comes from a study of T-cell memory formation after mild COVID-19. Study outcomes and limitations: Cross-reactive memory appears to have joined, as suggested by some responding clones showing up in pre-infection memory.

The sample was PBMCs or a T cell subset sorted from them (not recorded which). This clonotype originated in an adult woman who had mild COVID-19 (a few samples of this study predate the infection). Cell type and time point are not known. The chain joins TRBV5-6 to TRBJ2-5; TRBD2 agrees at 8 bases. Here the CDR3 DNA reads TGTGCCAGCAGCCCTCCTATTGGCGGGAGGAAGACCCAGTACTTC. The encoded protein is CASSPPIGGRKTQYF.